Listed here are 32 T cell receptor beta chains from one sample, sequenced in a study of control samples from healthy donors and cancer patients. Repertoires were generated with immunoSEQ multiplex PCR, while TCRdb's copy carries only in-frame clones and drops some. There are fewer than 85,000 clones in the sample; roughly 92% occur only once, and 5% to 6% lies in the top ten. The sequencing input was blood. The receptor source for this set is a woman aged 60-75 years in good health.

The chain links TRBV29-1 to TRBJ1-2; 7 nucleotides match TRBD1. Germline CDR1 SQVTM, CDR2 ANQGSEA. With 7 bases clipped from V and 2 bases from J, the junction kept 4 bases outside the gene matches. The CDR3 is 12 amino acids. CDR3 sequence reads: CSEKQGNYGYTF. In DNA, the CDR3 is TGCAGCGAGAAACAGGGGAACTATGGCTACACCTTC.

The gene calls are TRBV7-8 and TRBJ2-1; TRBD2 matches at 8 bases. Germline assignment: CDR1 SGHVS and CDR2 FQNEAQ. The CDR3 consists of 18 residues. J lost 9 bases, V lost 10 bases, and 26 bases had no gene match. The CDR3 reads CATKKNNAGAGVLSEQFF. The CDR3 coding sequence is TGTGCCACCAAAAAAAACAACGCTGGAGCGGGAGTTCTCAGTGAGCAGTTCTTC.

This chain joins TRBV19 and TRBJ2-4; 9 bases are shared with TRBD1. This CDR3 spans 14 amino acids. The germline CDR1 and CDR2 sequences are LNHDA and SQIVND (reference sequence). J lost 6 bases, V lost 4 bases, and 4 bases had no gene match. The CDR3 region has the DNA TGTGCCAGTAGTACGGGACAGGGATCAAACATTCAGTACTTC. Residues: CASSTGQGSNIQYF.

CDR3 bases: TGTGCCAGCAGTGAAGGGGCAGGGGGCGGCTACACCTTC. It codes for CASSEGAGGGYTF. This rearrangement joins TRBV6-4 to TRBJ1-2; 8 nucleotides line up with TRBD1. The V and J ends lost 3 bases and 8 bases, in that order; junction bases with no gene match: 5. From germline, CDR1 is MRHNA and CDR2 SNTAGT. The CDR3 has 13 amino acids.

The genes are TRBV27 and TRBJ1-5; TRBD1 is a possible D gene (5 bases). This CDR3 contains 14 residues. Germline V gives CDR1 MNHEY, CDR2 SMNVEV (reference sequence). With 8 bases removed from V and 3 bases from J, the gap between germline ends came to 14 bases. The CDR3 loop reads CASRGPGLNQPQHF. For the CDR3, the DNA is TGTGCCAGCCGCGGGCCGGGACTCAATCAGCCCCAGCATTTT.

The gene calls are TRBV24-1 and TRBJ1-2; D unresolved. Trimming took off 0 bases at V and 7 bases at J, with 5 bases between the two ends. The CDR3 consists of 12 residues. Germline loops: CDR1 KGHDR, CDR2 SFDVKD. The CDR3 spells CATSDLIGGYTF. The DNA for the CDR3 is TGTGCCACCAGTGATTTGATTGGTGGCTACACCTTC.

The chain has TRBV7-6 and TRBJ2-5; D uncertain. Germline V gene sequence: CDR1 SGHVS, CDR2 FNYEAQ. V lost 1 base and J lost 1, with 13 bases in between. This CDR3 comprises 16 residues. The CDR3 nucleotides are TGTGCCAGCAGCTTAGAGAGGCCCACGGGCCAAGAGACCCAGTACTTC. It is translated as CASSLERPTGQETQYF.

The rearrangement links TRBV5-4 to TRBJ2-6; D is unclear. The CDR3 is made up of 16 amino acids. V shed 4 bases and J shed 0 bases, with 11 bases lying between them. Germline-derived CDR1 and CDR2 are SGHNT and YYREEE (reference sequence). This chain's CDR3 is CASSPPPRSGANVLTF. The CDR3 nucleotides read TGTGCCAGCAGCCCCCCCCCTCGCTCTGGGGCCAACGTCCTGACTTTC.

This sequence joins TRBV28 and TRBJ1-3, with D tentatively TRBD1 (6 bases). The germline CDR1 and CDR2 sequences are MDHEN and SYDVKM. The CDR3 spans 14 residues. Trimming removed 6 bases from V and 7 bases from J, with 16 bases in between. Written as DNA, the CDR3 is TGTGCCAGCAGCCCGCCCAGGGGAGAGAACACCATATATTTT. Translating gives CASSPPRGENTIYF.

This chain uses TRBV30 with TRBJ1-2; TRBD1 aligns across 11 bases. The V and J ends lost 5 bases and 8 bases, in that order; junction bases with no gene match: 4. Germline CDR1 reads GTSNPN; CDR2 reads SVGIG (reference sequence). The CDR3 contains 12 residues. The CDR3 sequence is CAWGQGASGYTF. The CDR3 DNA is TGTGCCTGGGGACAGGGGGCAAGCGGCTACACCTTC. The entire variable domain, with the rest obtained from reference TRBV30 and TRBJ1-2, is as follows: SQTIHQWPATLVQPVGSPLSLECTVEGTSNPNLYWYRQAAGRGLQLLFYSVGIGQISSEVPQNLSASRPQDRQFILSSKKLLLSDSGFYLCAWGQGASGYTFGSGTRLTVV.

The gene calls are TRBV5-4 and TRBJ2-3; possible D gene TRBD1, 6 bases. CDR3 length: 14 residues. Germline V CDR1 and CDR2: SGHNT, YYREEE (reference sequence). V was clipped by 4 bases and J by 0 bases, with 9 bases between them. The CDR3 DNA is TGTGCCAGCAGCCAGGACAGTAGCACAGATACGCAGTATTTT. The encoded protein is CASSQDSSTDTQYF.

The CDR3 sequence: CASSRGTSQETQYF. In DNA form, the CDR3 reads TGTGCCAGCAGCAGAGGGACTAGCCAAGAGACCCAGTACTTC. The chain recombines TRBV7-2 with TRBJ2-5, with TRBD2 matching over 8 bases. The V gene end was trimmed by 5 bases and the J gene end by 1 base; junction bases not matched to a gene: 3. Looked up from germline, CDR1 is SGHTA and CDR2 is FQGNSA. The CDR3 is 14 amino acids.

The chain uses TRBV25-1 and TRBJ1-1; D call uncertain. Germline assignment: CDR1 MGHDK and CDR2 SYGVNS. CDR3 length: 13 amino acids. Trimming took off 2 bases at V and 1 base at J, with 5 bases between the two ends. Written as DNA, the CDR3 is TGTGCCAGCAGTGAACGGGCGAACACTGAAGCTTTCTTT. This encodes CASSERANTEAFF.

The rearrangement uses TRBV18 and TRBJ1-1, with no clear D. The CDR3 spans 13 residues. V was shortened by 2 bases and J by 2 bases, with 6 bases between the two germline ends. Germline lookup yields CDR1 KGHSH and CDR2 LQKENI. The CDR3 DNA reads as TGTGCCAGCTCACCAGGCAGTAACACTGAAGCTTTCTTT. Translated, it gives CASSPGSNTEAFF.

The chain employs TRBV1 and TRBJ1-2. TRBV1 is noted as a pseudogene. The CDR3 consists of 14 residues. CDR3 sequence (DNA): TGCACCAGCAGCCAAGAAGACGGGAACTATGGCTACACCTTC. It yields the protein CTSSQEDGNYGYTF.

The V and J genes are TRBV30 and TRBJ2-5; D not resolved. Trimming stripped 4 bases from V and 1 base from J, with 7 bases between. The CDR3 runs to 12 residues. Germline V gene lookup returns CDR1 GTSNPN and CDR2 SVGIG (reference sequence). The CDR3 DNA sequence: TGTGCCTGGACCACAAGCCAAGAGACCCAGTACTTC. Translation: CAWTTSQETQYF.

In this sample, this clone turned up once. The chain combines TRBV9 with TRBJ2-2, with D unresolved. The germline V gene has CDR1 SGDLS and CDR2 YYNGEE. The CDR3 loop spans 16 amino acids. The V end lost 0 bases, the J end lost 4 bases, and 13 bases lay between the germline ends. For the CDR3, the DNA is TGTGCCAGCAGCGTAGCTGGCGGCATTGGCACCGGGGAGCTGTTTTTT. Encoded protein: CASSVAGGIGTGELFF. Full variable domain (missing parts from reference TRBV9 and TRBJ2-2): DSGVTQTPKHLITATGQRVTLRCSPRSGDLSVYWYQQSLDQGLQFLIQYYNGEERAKGNILERFSAQQFPDLHSELNLSSLELGDSALYFCASSVAGGIGTGELFFGEGSRLTVL.

The chain couples TRBV9 to TRBJ1-2; D is undetermined. V shed 0 bases and J shed 0 bases, with 6 bases lying between them. CDR3 size: 14 residues. Germline V gene sequence: CDR1 SGDLS, CDR2 YYNGEE. The CDR3 DNA sequence: TGTGCCAGCAGCGTAGGCATGGCTAACTATGGCTACACCTTC. Translating it yields CASSVGMANYGYTF.

The V call is TRBV6-1, the J call TRBJ2-7; TRBD2 matches at 11 bases. This CDR3 has 18 amino acids. Germline CDR1 MNHNS, CDR2 SASEGT. After removal of 1 base from V and 4 bases from J, the junction contained 12 bases not matched to a gene. CDR3 bases: TGTGCCAGCAGTGAAGGGGCCCTTAGCGGGAGGGCCAGGTACGAGCAGTACTTC. Protein: CASSEGALSGRARYEQYF.

The chain employs TRBV6-5 and TRBJ1-2, with 7 nucleotides matching TRBD1. Per the germline V gene, CDR1 is MNHEY and CDR2 is SVGAGI. The CDR3 has 13 amino acids. J lost 4 bases, V lost 5 bases, and 4 bases had no gene match. CDR3 residues: CASSQTGSYGYTF. The CDR3 region has the DNA TGTGCCAGCAGTCAGACAGGGTCCTATGGCTACACCTTC.

This clone was detected once. V is TRBV20-1 and J is TRBJ2-7; D call uncertain. The CDR3 extends over 10 amino acids. Germline values: CDR1 DFQATT, CDR2 SNEGSKA (reference sequence). V lost 3 bases to trimming and J lost 6 bases, with 6 bases between them. The DNA for the CDR3 is TGCAGTGCTAGCCGAGGCGAGCAGTACTTC. Protein: CSASRGEQYF.

This clone was counted only a few times. V is TRBV9 and J is TRBJ1-5; no definite D call. Trimming stripped 6 bases from V and 5 bases from J, with 15 bases between. CDR1 is SGDLS, CDR2 YYNGEE, per germline. The CDR3 is made up of 14 amino acids. The CDR3 loop reads CASIGQLLDQPQHF. CDR3 DNA sequence: TGTGCCAGCATCGGGCAGCTTCTGGATCAGCCCCAGCATTTT.

The chain is built from TRBV27 and TRBJ1-4; no clear D. V was trimmed by 2 bases and J by 4 bases, leaving 11 bases between them. CDR1 is MNHEY, CDR2 SMNVEV, per germline (reference sequence). The length of the CDR3 is 15 residues. The CDR3 sequence: CASSLNGGLNEKLFF. In DNA form, the CDR3 reads TGTGCCAGCAGTTTAAATGGAGGTCTTAATGAAAAACTGTTTTTT.

CDR3 DNA: TGTGCCAGCAGTTTGCCGGGATCTACCCCTGAAGCTTTCTTT. Translated: CASSLPGSTPEAFF. The chain has TRBV28 and TRBJ1-1; the D is unclear. V dropped 3 bases and J dropped 6 bases, with 14 bases sitting between them. This CDR3 has 14 residues. The germline V gene encodes CDR1 MDHEN and CDR2 SYDVKM.

V usage is TRBV9 and J usage is TRBJ2-1, with 7 bases aligning to TRBD1. V was clipped by 2 bases and J by 4 bases; unmatched bases: 3. The CDR3 has 14 residues. The germline V gene has CDR1 SGDLS and CDR2 YYNGEE. The CDR3 protein is CASSVQGVYNEQFF. CDR3 DNA sequence: TGTGCCAGCAGCGTGCAGGGGGTGTACAATGAGCAGTTCTTC.

The V gene is TRBV7-2, the J gene TRBJ2-7; a weak D match, TRBD1 (5 bases). CDR3 length: 14 amino acids. Germline lookup yields CDR1 SGHTA and CDR2 FQGNSA. The V gene lost 0 bases and the J gene lost 2 bases, with 8 bases spanning the gap. The CDR3 DNA follows: TGTGCCAGCAGCTTAGCCGGACAAGCCTACGAGCAGTACTTC. Protein sequence: CASSLAGQAYEQYF.

V is TRBV11-3 and J is TRBJ2-5, with D possibly being TRBD1 (5 bases). Per germline, CDR1 SGHNT and CDR2 YENEEA. CDR3 length equals 15 residues. Trimming took off 2 bases at V and 4 bases at J, with 14 bases between the two ends. The CDR3 is CASSLQGSTGETQYF. CDR3 coding DNA: TGTGCCAGCAGCTTACAGGGCAGCACGGGAGAGACCCAGTACTTC.

The rearrangement links TRBV5-1 to TRBJ1-1; no clear D gene. The CDR3 has 15 residues. V was trimmed by 4 bases and J by 0 bases, leaving 13 bases between them. Germline loops: CDR1 SGHRS, CDR2 YFSETQ. This CDR3 is CASSGGSVVNTEAFF. CDR3 DNA sequence: TGCGCCAGCAGCGGCGGGTCCGTTGTGAACACTGAAGCTTTCTTT.

The V call is TRBV30, the J call TRBJ1-1; a possible D gene is TRBD1 (6 bases). The V end was cut by 2 bases, the J end by 5 bases, with 15 bases between. The CDR3 covers 14 residues. Germline assignment: CDR1 GTSNPN and CDR2 SVGIG (reference sequence). The CDR3 sequence is CAWSYGVRGTEAFF. Here the CDR3 DNA reads TGTGCCTGGAGTTATGGGGTCAGGGGTACTGAAGCTTTCTTT.

The genes are TRBV19 and TRBJ1-5; D call uncertain. V was clipped by 5 bases and J by 7 bases, with 12 bases between them. This CDR3 has 13 amino acids. CDR1 and CDR2 from the germline V gene are LNHDA and SQIVND (reference sequence). This CDR3 reads CASSLQTAQPQHF. CDR3 DNA sequence: TGTGCCAGTAGTCTCCAGACCGCCCAGCCCCAGCATTTT.

The rearrangement joins TRBV28 to TRBJ1-2; tentatively, D is TRBD1 (6 bases). Trimming pared 9 bases from V and 4 bases from J, leaving 21 bases between. This CDR3 spans 15 amino acids. Germline loops: CDR1 MDHEN, CDR2 SYDVKM. The CDR3 DNA reads as TGTGCCAGTTCCTCCGGGACAAGGGGACTCTATGGCTACACCTTC. This encodes CASSSGTRGLYGYTF.

V is TRBV19 and J is TRBJ2-6; D call uncertain. In germline, CDR1 is LNHDA, CDR2 SQIVND (reference sequence). Between the trimmed V and J ends, which lost 3 bases and 0 bases, there was a span of 9 bases. CDR3 length: 16 residues. This CDR3 is CASSMWSPSGANVLTF. The CDR3 DNA reads as TGTGCCAGTAGTATGTGGTCCCCCTCTGGGGCCAACGTCCTGACTTTC.